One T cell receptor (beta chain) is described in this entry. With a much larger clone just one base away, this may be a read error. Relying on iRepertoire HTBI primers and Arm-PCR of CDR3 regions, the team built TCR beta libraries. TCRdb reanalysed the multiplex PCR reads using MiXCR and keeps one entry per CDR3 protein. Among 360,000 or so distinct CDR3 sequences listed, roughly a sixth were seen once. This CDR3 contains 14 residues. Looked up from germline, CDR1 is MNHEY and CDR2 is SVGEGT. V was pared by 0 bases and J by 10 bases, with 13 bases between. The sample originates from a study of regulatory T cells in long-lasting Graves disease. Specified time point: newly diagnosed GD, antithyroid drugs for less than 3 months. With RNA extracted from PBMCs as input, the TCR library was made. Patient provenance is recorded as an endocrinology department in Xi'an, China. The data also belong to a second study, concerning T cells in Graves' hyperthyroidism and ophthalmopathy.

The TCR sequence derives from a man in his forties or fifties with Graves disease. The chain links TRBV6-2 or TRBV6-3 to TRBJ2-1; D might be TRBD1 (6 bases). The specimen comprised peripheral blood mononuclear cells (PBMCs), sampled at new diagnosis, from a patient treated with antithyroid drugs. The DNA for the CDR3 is TGTGCCAGCAGTTACTCGACAGGAACCTACGAGCAGTTCTTC. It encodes CASSYSTGTYEQFF.